The present TCR beta chain was sequenced within a study of T cells in Graves' hyperthyroidism and ophthalmopathy. Overall study: Specimen type is peripheral blood, collected at initial diagnosis prior to any treatment. Broader study findings: Ophthalmopathy, as predicted by the model, came a median roughly 6.3 months after the prediction.

Researchers barred patients who had uncontrolled infection, other autoimmune disease, pregnancy or lactation. Using over 8.5 ml of fresh peripheral blood, PBMCs were prepared. TCR beta CDR3 sequences were amplified from RNA transcripts. Researchers ran a first-round RT-PCR on the TCR CDR3 using the HTBI primer set. TCRdb analysed the multiplex PCR reads with MiXCR anew, one entry per CDR3 protein. Among approximately 490,000 distinct CDR3 sequences listed, roughly 22% were seen once. Only a few counts were recorded for this clonotype. Its specificity is not known. The clonotype originates from a woman in her 70s with Graves' ophthalmopathy. Source material: blood.

As DNA, the CDR3 is TGTGCCAGCAGTGAGTACAGGCTTGAGCAGTTCTTC. This gives the protein CASSEYRLEQFF. The rearrangement uses TRBV2 and TRBJ2-1, with a possible D match to TRBD1 (5 bases). V dropped 3 bases and J dropped 9 bases, with 9 bases sitting between them. The CDR3 loop spans 12 amino acids. The germline CDR1 and CDR2 sequences are SNHLY and FYNNEI. Full variable domain (outside the CDR3, taken from reference TRBV2 and TRBJ2-1): EPEVTQTPSHQVTQMGQEVILRCVPISNHLYFYWYRQILGQKVEFLVSFYNNEISEKSEIFDDQFSVERPDGSNFTLKIRSTKLEDSAMYFCASSEYRLEQFFGPGTRLTVL.